Below, 23 T cell receptor beta chains from the same sample are listed, as sequenced in a study of T cells in tuberculosis. TCRdb's copy holds only in-frame clones and misses some; the assay was immunoSEQ multiplex PCR. The table lists under 40,000 clones, 80% to 95% of them singletons. Sequencing was done on a sample of PBMCs. These TCRs come from a donor aged 5-35 years with latent tuberculosis or without tuberculosis infection.

This clone came up a few times. The chain recombines TRBV6-6 with TRBJ2-5; a possible D gene is TRBD2 (5 bases). The germline V gene encodes CDR1 MNHNY and CDR2 SVGAGI (reference sequence). The V end was cut by 1 base, the J end by 1 base, with 13 bases between. This CDR3 has 16 residues. The CDR3 sequence: CASSYYPSAGQETQYF. The DNA of the CDR3 is TGTGCCAGCAGTTACTACCCTTCGGCGGGCCAAGAGACCCAGTACTTC.

The rearrangement links TRBV28 to TRBJ2-1; 8 positions agree with TRBD2. Germline V gene sequence: CDR1 MDHEN, CDR2 SYDVKM. Germline trimming cut 3 bases from V and 0 bases from J; bases unmatched to any gene: 4. The CDR3 length is 16 residues. This chain's CDR3 is CASSFISGGSYNEQFF. CDR3 DNA: TGTGCCAGCAGTTTTATCAGCGGGGGCTCCTACAATGAGCAGTTCTTC.

V usage is TRBV4-1 and J usage is TRBJ1-6, with D hard to call. Looked up from germline, CDR1 is MGHRA and CDR2 is YSYEKL. The CDR3 totals 17 residues. Trimming removed 1 base from V and 0 bases from J, with 10 bases in between. As DNA, the CDR3 is TGCGCCAGCAGCCAAGGGACTGGCCACTCCTATAATTCACCCCTCCACTTT. It translates to CASSQGTGHSYNSPLHF.

The chain uses TRBV28 and TRBJ1-5, with 7 bases that match TRBD1. CDR1 is MDHEN, CDR2 SYDVKM, per germline. The CDR3 runs to 16 residues. The ends lost 2 bases at V and 1 base at J; junction bases unmatched: 5. The CDR3 DNA reads as TGTGCCAGCAGTTTAAGGGGGCGCTTAAGCAATCAGCCCCAGCATTTT. It encodes CASSLRGRLSNQPQHF.

This chain joins TRBV28 and TRBJ2-7; D is perhaps TRBD2 (6 bases). Germline-derived CDR1 and CDR2 are MDHEN and SYDVKM. The CDR3 covers 15 residues. Trimming shortened V by 2 bases and J by 7 bases, and 18 bases separated the two germline ends. In DNA, the CDR3 is TGTGCCAGCAGTTTACCGACCGAGAGACGGGGGGAGCAGTACTTC. Protein: CASSLPTERRGEQYF.

The V and J genes are TRBV25-1 and TRBJ1-1; the D gene is possibly TRBD1 (5 bases). The CDR3 loop spans 13 amino acids. Germline loops: CDR1 MGHDK, CDR2 SYGVNS. V was trimmed by 1 base and J by 11 bases, leaving 14 bases between them. Here the CDR3 reads CASSEWGPGNAFF. For the CDR3, the DNA is TGTGCCAGCAGTGAATGGGGCCCTGGGAACGCTTTCTTT.

This clone was found once. V and J are TRBV27 and TRBJ2-7; 9 bases line up with TRBD2. Germline V gives CDR1 MNHEY, CDR2 SMNVEV (reference sequence). J gave up 2 bases and V 2 bases, and 4 bases lay outside the gene matches. The CDR3 runs 15 residues. This CDR3 is CASSLSSGGTYEQYF. DNA of the CDR3: TGTGCCAGCAGTTTAAGTAGCGGGGGTACCTACGAGCAGTACTTC.

This clone was detected only once. The chain is built from TRBV6-5 and TRBJ1-1; D not certain. Trimming took off 6 bases at V and 4 bases at J, with 9 bases between the two ends. This CDR3 spans 12 amino acids. The germline CDR1 and CDR2 sequences are MNHEY and SVGAGI. CDR3 sequence: CASRRARTEAFF. The DNA of the CDR3 is TGTGCCAGCAGGCGAGCCCGCACTGAAGCTTTCTTT.

The chain is built from TRBV2 and TRBJ2-1, with 8 bases lining up with TRBD2. This CDR3 is built from 18 residues. Germline assignment: CDR1 SNHLY and CDR2 FYNNEI. V shed 2 bases, J shed 6 bases, and the junction held 15 bases outside the gene matches. DNA of the CDR3: TGTGCCAGCAGTGAAACCAACGAGGGGCTGACTAGCGCCAATGAGCAGTTCTTC. Translation gives CASSETNEGLTSANEQFF.

The chain carries TRBV7-9 and TRBJ1-3; D is unresolved. This CDR3 comprises 13 residues. Germline CDR1 reads SEHNR; CDR2 reads FQNEAQ (reference sequence). V was clipped by 5 bases and J by 2 bases, with 7 bases between them. CDR3 sequence reads: CASSPTPGNTIYF. CDR3 DNA sequence: TGTGCCAGCAGCCCAACTCCTGGAAACACCATATATTTT.

This chain connects TRBV4-1 to TRBJ2-7, with a possible D match to TRBD2 (6 bases). V was cut by 0 bases and J by 3 bases, with 15 bases left in between. CDR1 is MGHRA and CDR2 is YSYEKL in the germline V gene. The CDR3 length is 16 residues. CDR3: CASSQEGEEGLYEQYF. The CDR3 DNA sequence: TGCGCCAGCAGCCAAGAGGGGGAGGAGGGACTCTACGAGCAGTACTTC.

The chain recombines TRBV5-1 with TRBJ1-6, with 9 positions matching TRBD1. Germline CDR1 SGHRS, CDR2 YFSETQ. V was clipped by 0 bases and J by 3 bases; unmatched bases: 4. CDR3 length: 17 amino acids. The DNA for the CDR3 is TGCGCCAGCAGCTTGGGGGGACAGGGCATCTATAATTCACCCCTCCACTTT. Protein: CASSLGGQGIYNSPLHF. The full variable domain, in which reference TRBV5-1 and TRBJ1-6 provide the parts outside the CDR3, is KAGVTQTPRYLIKTRGQQVTLSCSPISGHRSVSWYQQTPGQGLQFLFEYFSETQRNKGNFPGRFSGRQFSNSRSEMNVSTLELGDSALYLCASSLGGQGIYNSPLHFGNGTRLTVT.

The chain links TRBV28 to TRBJ1-1; tentatively, D is TRBD1 (6 bases). This CDR3 is built from 12 residues. The germline gives CDR1 MDHEN, CDR2 SYDVKM. The V and J ends lost 5 bases and 9 bases respectively, with 13 bases between them. The CDR3 spells CASSQGKSKAFF. CDR3 in DNA: TGTGCCAGCAGTCAGGGGAAGAGCAAAGCTTTCTTT.

The V call is TRBV6-5, the J call TRBJ1-2; TRBD1 aligns across 8 bases. There are 14 residues in the CDR3. Unmatched junction bases numbered 5, after V lost 0 bases and J lost 8 bases. Germline assignment: CDR1 MNHEY and CDR2 SVGAGI. This CDR3 reads CASSYSTGVGGYTF. The CDR3, as DNA: TGTGCCAGCAGTTACTCGACAGGGGTAGGGGGCTACACCTTC.

V gene TRBV5-1 combines with J gene TRBJ2-1; 8 bases map to TRBD2. Trimming cost V 0 bases and J 3 bases; bases outside gene matches: 5. CDR3 size: 16 residues. CDR1 and CDR2 (germline): SGHRS, YFSETQ. The chain's CDR3 is CASSLAASGLYNEQFF. CDR3 bases: TGCGCCAGCAGCTTGGCGGCTAGCGGGCTCTACAATGAGCAGTTCTTC.

V usage is TRBV19 and J usage is TRBJ2-7, with D tentatively TRBD2 (6 bases). Between the trimmed V and J ends, which lost 4 bases and 2 bases, there was a span of 18 bases. The germline V gene has CDR1 LNHDA and CDR2 SQIVND (reference sequence). This CDR3 comprises 16 residues. CDR3 coding DNA: TGTGCCAGTAGTACTTCGGGGACTCGGACCACCTACGAGCAGTACTTC. Encoded protein: CASSTSGTRTTYEQYF.

The chain has TRBV4-1 and TRBJ2-2; D not certain. Germline values: CDR1 MGHRA, CDR2 YSYEKL. This CDR3 is 16 amino acids long. Trimming removed 1 base at V and 1 base at J, with 10 bases between. For the CDR3, the DNA is TGCGCCAGCAGCCAAGTAAGAGACAAGAACACCGGGGAGCTGTTTTTT. This translates into CASSQVRDKNTGELFF.

This chain links TRBV28 with TRBJ2-7; a weak D match, TRBD1 (6 bases). V was pared by 7 bases and J by 3 bases, with 10 bases between. This CDR3 has 12 amino acids. In germline, CDR1 is MDHEN, CDR2 SYDVKM. The CDR3 loop is CASTAGDYEQYF. The CDR3, as DNA: TGTGCCAGCACCGCAGGGGACTACGAGCAGTACTTC.

The rearrangement links TRBV4-3 to TRBJ2-2; 8 bases are a match to TRBD2. The CDR3 is 18 residues long. Germline CDR1 reads LGHNA; CDR2 reads YSLEER. Trimming at V came to 1 base and at J to 4 bases, leaving 11 bases not matched to a gene. The CDR3 here is CASSQVTGTRDFTGELFF. DNA for the CDR3: TGCGCCAGCAGCCAAGTTACCGGGACTAGAGATTTCACCGGGGAGCTGTTTTTT.

This chain connects TRBV27 to TRBJ1-2, with D perhaps matching TRBD1 (6 bases). Per the germline V gene, CDR1 is MNHEY and CDR2 is SMNVEV (reference sequence). CDR3 length: 16 amino acids. V was clipped by 6 bases and J by 3 bases, with 20 bases between them. The CDR3 is CASSSGQTLGDYGYTF. CDR3 coding DNA: TGTGCCAGCAGCTCTGGACAGACCCTAGGAGACTATGGCTACACCTTC.

The chain recombines TRBV28 with TRBJ1-2; the match to TRBD1 covers 8 bases. CDR1 is MDHEN, CDR2 SYDVKM, per germline. Losses at the gene ends were 8 bases for V and 8 bases for J; bases not matched to a gene: 13. The CDR3 covers 14 residues. CDR3 region: CASGSFDRGGGYTF. In DNA form, the CDR3 reads TGTGCCAGCGGCTCTTTCGACAGGGGCGGAGGCTACACCTTC.

This chain joins TRBV5-8 and TRBJ1-5, with D uncertain. Germline V gene data show CDR1 as SGHTS and CDR2 as YDEGEE. CDR3 length: 14 amino acids. Trimming cost V 0 bases and J 5 bases, with 9 bases left between them. CDR3 nucleotide sequence: TGTGCCAGCAGCTTGGACCGGGAAGATCAGCCCCAGCATTTT. Its protein is CASSLDREDQPQHF.

This chain joins TRBV9 and TRBJ2-1; 11 bases line up with TRBD2. V gave up 2 bases and J gave up 7 bases; unmatched junction bases: 14. This CDR3 spans 18 amino acids. Germline lookup yields CDR1 SGDLS and CDR2 YYNGEE. DNA of the CDR3: TGTGCCAGCAGCGTGGAGGGCGGTCTAGCGGGGGGCAGGAATGAGCAGTTCTTC. As protein: CASSVEGGLAGGRNEQFF.